This is a list of T cell receptor beta chains from one sample in a study of metastatic and nonmetastatic thyroid tumors. With MiXCR, TCRdb reprocessed the PCR reads. The repertoire holds more than 90,000 clones, roughly 13% seen once, with roughly 10% in the top ten. The specimen sequenced was blood. Receptors were obtained from a female donor with papillary thyroid cancer or a benign thyroid nodule (not recorded which). Some clones in this sample may be carry-over from other donors' samples. Each CDR3 is given without its conserved first and last residue.

V gene	CDR3 protein
TRBV9	ASSVMAAGQETQY
TRBV5-1	ASSLASQIYEQY
TRBV27	ASNQGAGGMSEQF
TRBV11-2	ASSLHGMWSDTQY
TRBV2	ASSLGLDSYEQY
TRBV6-1	ASSSPWCTEAF
TRBV5-1	ASSFGQGWGETQY
TRBV6-4	ASIYSSGSRATKTQY
TRBV6-2/TRBV6-3	ASSYSRPGVGSPLH
TRBV29-1	SVGAGGGTEAF
TRBV7-8	ASSLSSFTGDEQS
TRBV11-1	ASSLIRTGFGTEAF
TRBV7-5	TSVPEPKGGRYIADTQY
TRBV6-2/TRBV6-3	ASSGGSSAFYNEQF
TRBV11-3	ASSSGRWNEQF
TRBV6-1	ASTLKSSTEAF
TRBV7-2	ASSLAPGSGREQY
TRBV12-3/TRBV12-4	ARGRDRVYYEQY
TRBV6-1	ASTPLDAAPSYEQY
TRBV20-1	SASKGESGNTIY
TRBV28	ASKDTTDEKLF
TRBV19	ASNGRGEGTEAF
TRBV2	ASREGLAKNIQY
TRBV11-2	ASSLGGGRYYEQY
TRBV28	ASTSGFTNTEAF
TRBV9	ASSADSGQQYNEQF
TRBV7-2	ASSLLRQPPSEQY
TRBV4-3	ASSQERSPSYEQY
TRBV6-1	ASRASGGEQY
TRBV2	ASSPPGTVYGYT
TRBV6-2/TRBV6-3	ASSRTYEQY
TRBV19	ASSRGRGRVPYEQY
TRBV6-1	ASTPRGDHHPQH
TRBV6-9	ARVNGFGGNEQF
TRBV30	AWGRIPATNEKLF
TRBV11-2	ASSLESNGELF
TRBV7-3	ASSSQGANTEAF
TRBV11-2	ASSLGVNQPQH
TRBV2	ASTPGLAGARGETQY
TRBV18	ASSPAWNSNQPQH
TRBV20-1	SAPDSTERGETQY